These 30 T cell receptor beta chains were all obtained from the same sample, sequenced in a study of blood T cells in healthy people across ages. A second about 6 to 11 cycle PCR used barcoded and J-beta primers. TCRdb used MiXCR to reprocess the 5' RACE reads, holding one entry per CDR3 protein. The sample consists of 910,000 or so distinct CDR3 sequences, approximately 50% of them appearing once. The source material was blood. The receptors shown here come from a woman aged 55-75 years in good health.

The chain joins TRBV20-1 to TRBJ2-5; 9 bases agree with TRBD2. Germline values: CDR1 DFQATT, CDR2 SNEGSKA (reference sequence). The CDR3 totals 15 residues. With 6 bases clipped from V and 5 bases from J, the junction kept 13 bases outside the gene matches. The CDR3 DNA reads as TGCAGTGCCCGGGGGGGTAGCGGGAGTTGGGAGACCCAGTACTTC. Amino acid sequence: CSARGGSGSWETQYF.

J is TRBJ2-5 and V is TRBV29-1; 10 positions match TRBD1. TRBJ2-1 matches the DNA end more closely, so the J call is doubtful. Looked up from germline, CDR1 is SQVTM and CDR2 is ANQGSEA. The CDR3 runs 14 residues. The CDR3 loop reads CSYQWDRGYNEQFF. CDR3 bases: TGCAGCTACCAGTGGGACAGGGGATACAATGAGCAGTTCTTC.

V gene TRBV20-1 combines with J gene TRBJ2-1; TRBD2 matches at 7 bases. V trimming: 1 base; J trimming: 0 bases; junction bases outside the gene matches: 12. This CDR3 is 18 amino acids long. Germline CDR1 reads DFQATT; CDR2 reads SNEGSKA (reference sequence). CDR3 coding DNA: TGCAGTGCTAGAGTAGCGGGCCAGACTCGGAGCTCCTACAATGAGCAGTTCTTC. It encodes CSARVAGQTRSSYNEQFF.

This chain uses TRBV4-1 with TRBJ2-1; the D gene is possibly TRBD2 (6 bases). The V and J ends lost 4 bases and 0 bases respectively, with 13 bases between them. The CDR3 runs 16 residues. The germline V gene has CDR1 MGHRA and CDR2 YSYEKL. CDR3 sequence (DNA): TGCGCCAGCAGCCGGACGCTAGCGAACTCCTACAATGAGCAGTTCTTC. It translates to CASSRTLANSYNEQFF.

Comments on this clonotype: A junction boundary mismatches the germline segment, possibly from a read error. The CDR3 sequence is CASSYGANQPRHF. The CDR3 DNA follows: TGTGCCAGCAGTTACGGGGCCAATCAGCCCCGGCATTTT. The rearrangement joins TRBV6-6 to TRBJ1-5; tentative D call: TRBD1 (5 bases). The CDR3 has 13 amino acids. The germline V gene encodes CDR1 MNHNY and CDR2 SVGAGI (reference sequence).

The chain joins TRBV20-1 to TRBJ2-7; D tentatively reads TRBD1 or TRBD2 (5 bases each). Trimming shortened V by 2 bases and J by 7 bases, and 21 bases separated the two germline ends. In germline, CDR1 is DFQATT, CDR2 SNEGSKA (reference sequence). The CDR3 length is 15 residues. CDR3: CSARPGPLSYNEQYF. The CDR3 nucleotides read TGCAGTGCTAGACCGGGACCCCTCTCCTACAATGAGCAGTACTTC.

The chain joins TRBV20-1 to TRBJ2-7; D is uncertain. V lost 0 bases and J lost 1, with 7 bases in between. This CDR3 is built from 13 residues. CDR1 and CDR2 from the germline V gene are DFQATT and SNEGSKA (reference sequence). The CDR3 is CSARDPVSYEQYF. In DNA, the CDR3 is TGCAGTGCTAGAGACCCGGTATCCTACGAGCAGTACTTC.

This clonotype showed up just a few times. The V gene is TRBV9, the J gene TRBJ1-1; D unresolved. Germline-derived CDR1 and CDR2 are SGDLS and YYNGEE. The V end was cut by 4 bases, the J end by 1 base, with 11 bases between. The CDR3 covers 14 residues. The CDR3 DNA follows: TGTGCCAGCAGCCCAGGCCGCAGGAACACTGAAGCTTTCTTT. Translated, it gives CASSPGRRNTEAFF.

V is TRBV19 and J is TRBJ1-5; D is unclear. Trimming removed 3 bases at V and 3 bases at J, with 12 bases between. The germline V gene has CDR1 LNHDA and CDR2 SQIVND (reference sequence). The CDR3 has 15 residues. CDR3 sequence: CASSMTAQYNQPQHF. The CDR3 DNA follows: TGTGCCAGTAGTATGACCGCACAGTACAATCAGCCCCAGCATTTT. Combining the CDR3 with reference TRBV19 and TRBJ1-5 gives the whole variable domain DGGITQSPKYLFRKEGQNVTLSCEQNLNHDAMYWYRQDPGQGLRLIYYSQIVNDFQKGDIAEGYSVSREKKESFPLTVTSAQKNPTAFYLCASSMTAQYNQPQHFGDGTRLSIL.

The chain combines TRBV20-1 with TRBJ2-3; D gene ambiguous. Looked up from germline, CDR1 is DFQATT and CDR2 is SNEGSKA (reference sequence). The CDR3 sequence is 12 residues long. Trimming shortened V by 3 bases and J by 4 bases, and 8 bases separated the two germline ends. The CDR3 sequence: CSARSDPDTQYF. DNA of the CDR3: TGCAGTGCTAGGAGCGACCCAGATACGCAGTATTTT.

There are a few counts of this clonotype. The chain joins TRBV7-9 to TRBJ2-3; 10 bases map to TRBD2. Germline V CDR1 and CDR2: SEHNR, FQNEAQ (reference sequence). The CDR3 is 14 residues long. Germline trimming cut 2 bases from V and 5 bases from J; bases unmatched to any gene: 1. CDR3 sequence reads: CASSLLAGEDTQYF. In DNA, the CDR3 is TGTGCCAGCAGCTTACTAGCGGGAGAAGATACGCAGTATTTT.

This clonotype has only a few counts. CDR3 in DNA: TGTGCCAGCAACGCGCAGGGATACAATGAGCAGTTCTTC. Encoded protein: CASNAQGYNEQFF. The chain recombines TRBV28 with TRBJ2-1, with D tentatively TRBD1 (5 bases). The CDR3 consists of 13 residues. The V and J ends lost 7 bases and 4 bases respectively, with 11 bases between them. Germline CDR1 and CDR2: MDHEN and SYDVKM.

This clonotype was observed a single time. This sequence joins TRBV6-2 or TRBV6-3 and TRBJ2-5; D call uncertain. Germline V gives CDR1 MNHEY, CDR2 SVGEGT. Trimming left V 5 bases short and J 2 bases short, with 6 bases between. This CDR3 contains 12 residues. The CDR3 spells CASSKDQETQYF. CDR3 coding DNA: TGTGCCAGCAGTAAGGATCAAGAGACCCAGTACTTC.

V is TRBV9 and J is TRBJ1-6, with D hard to call. Germline V gene sequence: CDR1 SGDLS, CDR2 YYNGEE. V was trimmed by 1 base and J by 10 bases, leaving 12 bases between them. The CDR3 has 14 residues. DNA of the CDR3: TGTGCCAGCAGCGTATCTCCATCTGACTCACCCCTCCACTTT. This translates into CASSVSPSDSPLHF. Based on the CDR3 plus reference TRBV9 and TRBJ1-6, the full variable domain is DSGVTQTPKHLITATGQRVTLRCSPRSGDLSVYWYQQSLDQGLQFLIQYYNGEERAKGNILERFSAQQFPDLHSELNLSSLELGDSALYFCASSVSPSDSPLHFGNGTRLTVT.

The chain recombines TRBV28 with TRBJ1-5; D unclear. CDR3 length: 14 amino acids. Germline lookup yields CDR1 MDHEN and CDR2 SYDVKM. Trimming cost V 3 bases and J 3 bases, with 9 bases left between them. The CDR3 here is CASSFLRPNQPQHF. CDR3 nucleotides: TGTGCCAGCAGTTTTCTGCGGCCCAATCAGCCCCAGCATTTT.

This chain links TRBV27 with TRBJ2-7; 11 nucleotides align to TRBD2. The J call may be wrong; the DNA end is better matched by TRBJ2-5. The germline V gene encodes CDR1 MNHEY and CDR2 SMNVEV (reference sequence). CDR3 length: 16 residues. The CDR3: CASSLSSSGRVETQYF. CDR3 bases: TGTGCCAGCAGTTTATCGAGTAGCGGGAGGGTGGAGACCCAGTACTTC.

V and J are TRBV14 and TRBJ2-5, with 12 positions matching TRBD1. V was pared by 1 base and J by 4 bases, with 4 bases of the junction left unmatched. The CDR3 spans 16 residues. CDR1 SGHDN and CDR2 FVKESK come from the germline V gene. DNA of the CDR3: TGTGCCAGCAGCCAAGCAAGGGACAGGGGGCGAGAGACCCAGTACTTC. This codes for CASSQARDRGRETQYF.

The genes are TRBV29-1 and TRBJ2-1; no clear D gene. This CDR3 has 13 residues. V lost 5 bases and J lost 0, with 8 bases in between. CDR1 is SQVTM, CDR2 ANQGSEA, per germline. The CDR3 DNA sequence: TGCAGCGTTATTGCTAGCTCCTACAATGAGCAGTTCTTC. Its protein is CSVIASSYNEQFF.

This clonotype showed up just a few times. V and J are TRBV4-2 and TRBJ2-3, with TRBD2 identical over 9 bases. The CDR3 spans 15 residues. The ends lost 5 bases at V and 6 bases at J; junction bases unmatched: 9. Germline assignment: CDR1 LGHNA and CDR2 YNFKEQ. CDR3 DNA: TGTGCCAGCAGCTCGCCGGGACTAGCTGCGGATACGCAGTATTTT. This gives the protein CASSSPGLAADTQYF.

This clonotype was seen a few times. The chain recombines TRBV4-3 with TRBJ2-7; no clear D. This CDR3 spans 17 amino acids. Germline V gene lookup returns CDR1 LGHNA and CDR2 YSLEER. Trimming shortened V by 4 bases and J by 0 bases, and 19 bases separated the two germline ends. The CDR3 loop reads CASSPKWAAGHSYEQYF. The CDR3 DNA is TGCGCCAGCAGCCCCAAGTGGGCAGCCGGCCACTCCTACGAGCAGTACTTC.

This chain connects TRBV6-6 to TRBJ1-1, with D unresolved. The germline V and J ends were trimmed by 2 bases and 4 bases, with 11 bases remaining between them. Germline CDR1 MNHNY, CDR2 SVGAGI (reference sequence). This CDR3 comprises 14 residues. CDR3 DNA: TGTGCCAGCAGTTACGAGGGTTTTAGCACTGAAGCTTTCTTT. Translation gives CASSYEGFSTEAFF.

The CDR3, as DNA: TGTGCCAGCAGCAGAGATCCGGGACTAGCGGGAGTAAAGTTCTTC. Its protein is CASSRDPGLAGVKFF. V is TRBV7-2 and J is TRBJ2-1, with 14 bases identical to TRBD2. With V trimmed by 5 bases and J by 14 bases, 11 bases remained unmatched. Germline CDR1 SGHTA, CDR2 FQGNSA. The CDR3 runs 15 residues.

The V and J genes are TRBV30 and TRBJ2-6; a possible D gene is TRBD2 (5 bases). The germline CDR1 and CDR2 sequences are GTSNPN and SVGIG (reference sequence). Trimming removed 0 bases from V and 6 bases from J, with 9 bases in between. CDR3 size: 14 residues. In DNA, the CDR3 is TGTGCCTGGAGTGTACCGGGGTCGGCCAACGTCCTGACTTTC. Translation: CAWSVPGSANVLTF.

This clonotype was counted between two and nine times. The V gene is TRBV9, the J gene TRBJ2-1, with 8 bases fitting TRBD1. Looked up from germline, CDR1 is SGDLS and CDR2 is YYNGEE. The CDR3 has 15 amino acids. Trimming cost V 0 bases and J 3 bases; bases outside gene matches: 2. Here the CDR3 reads CASSVAGQGYNEQFF. The CDR3 DNA is TGTGCCAGCAGCGTAGCAGGACAGGGCTACAATGAGCAGTTCTTC.

The chain carries TRBV7-9 and TRBJ1-1; D is ambiguous. V was trimmed by 7 bases and J by 6 bases, leaving 15 bases between them. Germline CDR1 SEHNR, CDR2 FQNEAQ (reference sequence). The CDR3 totals 13 residues. In DNA form, the CDR3 reads TGTGCCAGCACGCTAATGGTCGACTCTGAAGCTTTCTTT. Translation gives CASTLMVDSEAFF.

This clonotype was seen a few times. The V call is TRBV29-1, the J call TRBJ1-5; 7 bases fit TRBD1. From germline, CDR1 is SQVTM and CDR2 ANQGSEA. V gave up 7 bases and J gave up 5 bases; unmatched junction bases: 8. There are 13 residues in the CDR3. DNA for the CDR3: TGCAGCGCCGAGACAGGGTACGATCAGCCCCAGCATTTT. This encodes CSAETGYDQPQHF.

This chain uses TRBV20-1 with TRBJ2-7; 7 bases align to TRBD2. The CDR3 consists of 15 residues. Germline loops: CDR1 DFQATT, CDR2 SNEGSKA (reference sequence). The junction had 9 bases not matched to a gene; V was cut back by 0 bases and J by 4 bases. CDR3 nucleotides: TGCAGTGCTAGAGAGGCGAGTAGCGGGTCTTACGAGCAGTACTTC. It is translated as CSAREASSGSYEQYF.

The rearrangement joins TRBV27 to TRBJ1-2, with a possible D match to TRBD1 (5 bases). V was clipped by 4 bases and J by 0 bases, with 9 bases between them. The CDR3 is made up of 14 amino acids. Germline V gene data show CDR1 as MNHEY and CDR2 as SMNVEV (reference sequence). CDR3 sequence reads: CASSSKGPNYGYTF. CDR3 nucleotide sequence: TGTGCCAGCAGTTCCAAGGGACCTAACTATGGCTACACCTTC.

The chain joins TRBV12-3 or TRBV12-4 to TRBJ1-1; no reliable D call. The CDR3 extends over 12 amino acids. Trimming left V 11 bases short and J 1 base short, with 11 bases between. Written as DNA, the CDR3 is TGTGCCCAGCAAAGGGCGAACACTGAAGCTTTCTTT. Translated: CAQQRANTEAFF.

The genes are TRBV12-3 or TRBV12-4 and TRBJ2-2; D unclear. V shed 6 bases and J shed 0 bases, with 8 bases lying between them. The CDR3 is 14 residues long. CDR3 residues: CASRTAANTGELFF. The CDR3 coding sequence is TGTGCCAGCAGAACTGCCGCGAACACCGGGGAGCTGTTTTTT.